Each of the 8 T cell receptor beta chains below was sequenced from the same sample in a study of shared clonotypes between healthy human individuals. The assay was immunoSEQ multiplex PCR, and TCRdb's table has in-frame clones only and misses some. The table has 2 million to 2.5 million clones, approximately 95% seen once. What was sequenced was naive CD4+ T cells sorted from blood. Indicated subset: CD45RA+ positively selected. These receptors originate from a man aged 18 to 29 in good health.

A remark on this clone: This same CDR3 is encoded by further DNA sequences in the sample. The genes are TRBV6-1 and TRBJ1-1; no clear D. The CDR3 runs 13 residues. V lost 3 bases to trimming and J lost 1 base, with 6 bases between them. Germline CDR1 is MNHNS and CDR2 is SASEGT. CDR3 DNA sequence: TGTGCCAGCAGTGATACGGGGAACACTGAAGCTTTCTTT. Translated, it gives CASSDTGNTEAFF.

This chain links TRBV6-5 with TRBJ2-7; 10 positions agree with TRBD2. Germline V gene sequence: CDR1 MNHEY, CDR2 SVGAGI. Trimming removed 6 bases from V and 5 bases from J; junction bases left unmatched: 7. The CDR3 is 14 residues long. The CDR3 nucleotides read TGTGCCAGCAGCAGAGCGGGAGGGCTCCACGAGCAGTACTTC. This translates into CASSRAGGLHEQYF.

The CDR3 DNA sequence: TGTGCCAGCAGCTTGGAAACCGGAACGAACTATGGCTACACCTTC. It is translated as CASSLETGTNYGYTF. This chain joins TRBV7-2 and TRBJ1-2, with D unresolved. The CDR3 consists of 15 residues. Germline V CDR1 and CDR2: SGHTA, FQGNSA. The ends were cut back, 3 bases at V and 2 bases at J, with 13 bases in the middle.

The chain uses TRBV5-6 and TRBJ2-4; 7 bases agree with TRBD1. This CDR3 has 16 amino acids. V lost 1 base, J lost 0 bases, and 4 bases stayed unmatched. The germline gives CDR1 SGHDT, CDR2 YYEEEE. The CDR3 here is CASSLNRGLAKNIQYF. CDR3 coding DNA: TGTGCCAGCAGCTTGAACAGGGGATTAGCCAAAAACATTCAGTACTTC.

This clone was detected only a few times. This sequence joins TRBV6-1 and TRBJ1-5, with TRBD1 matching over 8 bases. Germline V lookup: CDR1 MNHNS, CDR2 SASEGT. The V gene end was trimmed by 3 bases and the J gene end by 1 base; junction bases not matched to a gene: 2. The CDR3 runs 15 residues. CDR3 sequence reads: CASSEDRASNQPQHF. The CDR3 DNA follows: TGTGCCAGCAGTGAGGACAGGGCGAGCAATCAGCCCCAGCATTTT.

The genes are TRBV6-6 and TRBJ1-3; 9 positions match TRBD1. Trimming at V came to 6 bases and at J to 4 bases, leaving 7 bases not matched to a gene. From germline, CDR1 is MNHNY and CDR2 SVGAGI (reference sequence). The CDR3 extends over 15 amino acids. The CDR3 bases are TGTGCCAGCAGCAACAGGGGGCTAGCGGGAAACACCATATATTTT. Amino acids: CASSNRGLAGNTIYF.

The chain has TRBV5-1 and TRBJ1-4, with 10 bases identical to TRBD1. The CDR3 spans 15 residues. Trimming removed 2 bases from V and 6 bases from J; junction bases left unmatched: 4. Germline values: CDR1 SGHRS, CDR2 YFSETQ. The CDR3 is CASSFSGQGYEKLFF. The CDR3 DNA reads TGCGCCAGCAGCTTTTCGGGACAGGGGTATGAAAAACTGTTTTTT.

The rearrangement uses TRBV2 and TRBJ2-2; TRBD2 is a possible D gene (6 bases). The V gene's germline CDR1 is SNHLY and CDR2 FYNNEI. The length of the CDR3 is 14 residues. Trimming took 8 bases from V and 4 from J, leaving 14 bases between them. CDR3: CASGGGAGTGELFF. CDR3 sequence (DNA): TGTGCCAGCGGAGGAGGGGCGGGCACCGGGGAGCTGTTTTTT.